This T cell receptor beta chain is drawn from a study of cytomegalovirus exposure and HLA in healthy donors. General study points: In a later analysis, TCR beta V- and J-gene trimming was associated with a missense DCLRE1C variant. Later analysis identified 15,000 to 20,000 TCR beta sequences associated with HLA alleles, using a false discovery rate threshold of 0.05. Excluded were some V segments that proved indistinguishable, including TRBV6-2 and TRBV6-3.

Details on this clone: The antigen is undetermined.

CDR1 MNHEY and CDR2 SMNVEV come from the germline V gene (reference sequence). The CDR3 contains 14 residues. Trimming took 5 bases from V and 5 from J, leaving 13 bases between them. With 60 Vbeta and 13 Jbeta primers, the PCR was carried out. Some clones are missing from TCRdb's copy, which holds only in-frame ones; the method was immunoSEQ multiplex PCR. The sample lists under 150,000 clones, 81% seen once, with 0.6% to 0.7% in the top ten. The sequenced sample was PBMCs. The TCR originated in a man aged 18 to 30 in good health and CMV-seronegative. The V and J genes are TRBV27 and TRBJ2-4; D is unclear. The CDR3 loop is CASSRSGSENIQYF. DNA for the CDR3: TGTGCCAGCAGTCGGTCCGGGTCGGAAAACATTCAGTACTTC.